This T cell receptor (beta chain) is drawn from a study of blood T cell repertoires in COVID-19. At the level of the study: The cDNA or gDNA used as material had been derived from T cells, B-cell-depleted T cells, or PBMCs.

The CDR3 runs 16 residues. Germline loops: CDR1 MGHRA, CDR2 YSYEKL. Trimming removed 0 bases from V and 10 bases from J, with 16 bases in between. The table came from immunoSEQ multiplex PCR; TCRdb's copy has only in-frame clones and leaves some out. This table holds 130,000 or so clones, about 80% found once. This TCR was recovered from a man aged 55 to 69 with active or convalescent COVID-19. V gene TRBV4-1 combines with J gene TRBJ1-6; no clear D. Source material: peripheral blood. The CDR3 sequence is CASSQDETEGGSPLHF. Here the CDR3 DNA reads TGCGCCAGCAGCCAAGATGAAACGGAGGGAGGATCACCCCTCCACTTT.